Given below is one TCR beta chain in context. The clone's antigen remains unknown. This may come from a read error, since a much larger clone is one base off. The data derive from a study of breast tumors, draining lymph nodes, adjacent tissues (dated by TCRdb to about 2016). About the investigation overall: In breast cancer patients, the study compared the TCR beta repertoires of tumor, adjacent nontumor tissue and axillary lymph nodes. In human breast cancer, the study set out to assess how tumor, surrounding tissue and draining lymph node repertoires relate to one another and whether T cells might be exchanged between them. Broad study findings and their caveats: The conclusion that tumor T cells originate in lymph nodes was framed as consistent with a hypothesis rather than directly demonstrated. Tumors showed preferential V and J gene usage, and their T-cell repertoire diversity fell below that of lymph nodes yet above that of nontumor tissue. The similarity between tumor and nontumor tissue repertoires was significantly greater in luminal-like breast cancer than in basal-like breast cancer. The data were judged consistent with most tumor T cells deriving from the lymph node and then expanding within tumor tissue.

The germline V gene encodes CDR1 DFQATT and CDR2 SNEGSKA (reference sequence). Spanning cysteine to phenylalanine, the CDR3 consists of 16 amino acids. Just the 48-base CDR3 DNA is kept, in frame starting at base 1. The lymph node samples were taken from the axillary draining lymph nodes of breast cancer patients. The sequencing machine was an Illumina HiSeq 2000. Multiplex PCR amplification was used to build the TCR beta chain libraries. The amplified TCR beta chain products were analyzed by high-throughput sequencing. TCRdb's own reprocessing of the public reads used fastp at Q25 and MiXCR and kept productive beta chains. Each entry is one CDR3 protein sequence, shown with its most common DNA and genes. The sample contains 150,000 to 200,000 distinct CDR3 sequences, roughly 31% of them found a single time. Of the sample, around 4.4% is held by the ten largest clones.

The V and J genes are TRBV20-1 and TRBJ2-6; tentative D gene TRBD1, with 6 bases matching. Material: axillary lymph node tissue. This sequence originates from a female donor with breast cancer. Some clones in this sample may be carry-over from other donors' samples. The nucleotides are TGCAGTGCTGAAACAGGGTCCTATTCTGCGGCCAACGTCCTGACTTTC. This encodes CSAETGSYSAANVLTF.